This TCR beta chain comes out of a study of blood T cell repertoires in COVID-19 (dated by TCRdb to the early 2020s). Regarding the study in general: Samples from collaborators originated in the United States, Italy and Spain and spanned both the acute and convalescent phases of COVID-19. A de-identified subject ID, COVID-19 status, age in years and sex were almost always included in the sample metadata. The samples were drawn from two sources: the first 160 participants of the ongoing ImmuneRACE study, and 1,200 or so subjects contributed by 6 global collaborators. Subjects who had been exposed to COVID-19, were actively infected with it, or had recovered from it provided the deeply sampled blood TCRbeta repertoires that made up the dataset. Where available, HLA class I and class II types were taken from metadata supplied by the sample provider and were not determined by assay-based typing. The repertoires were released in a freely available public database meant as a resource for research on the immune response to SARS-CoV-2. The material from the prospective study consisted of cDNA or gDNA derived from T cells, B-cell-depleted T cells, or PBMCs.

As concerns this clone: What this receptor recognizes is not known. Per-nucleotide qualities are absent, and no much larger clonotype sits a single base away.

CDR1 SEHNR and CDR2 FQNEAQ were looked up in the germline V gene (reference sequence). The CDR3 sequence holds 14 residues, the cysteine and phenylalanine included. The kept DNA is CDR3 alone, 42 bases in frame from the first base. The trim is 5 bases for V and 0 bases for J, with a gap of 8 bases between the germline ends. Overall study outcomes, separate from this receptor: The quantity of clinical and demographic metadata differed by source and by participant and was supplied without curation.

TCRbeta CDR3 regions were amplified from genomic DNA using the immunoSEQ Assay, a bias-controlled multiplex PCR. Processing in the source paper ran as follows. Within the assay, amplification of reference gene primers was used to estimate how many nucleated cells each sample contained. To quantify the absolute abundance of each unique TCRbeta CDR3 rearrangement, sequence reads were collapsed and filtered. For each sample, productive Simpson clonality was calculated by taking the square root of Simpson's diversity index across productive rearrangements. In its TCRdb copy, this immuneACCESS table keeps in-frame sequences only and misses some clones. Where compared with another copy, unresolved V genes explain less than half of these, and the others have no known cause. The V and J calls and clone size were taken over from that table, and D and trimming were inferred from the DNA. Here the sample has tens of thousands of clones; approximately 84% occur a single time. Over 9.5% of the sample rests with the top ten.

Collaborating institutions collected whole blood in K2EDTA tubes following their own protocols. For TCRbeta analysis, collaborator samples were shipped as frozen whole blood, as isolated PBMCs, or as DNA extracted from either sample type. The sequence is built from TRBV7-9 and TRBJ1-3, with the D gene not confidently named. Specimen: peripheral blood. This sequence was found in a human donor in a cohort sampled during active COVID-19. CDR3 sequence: CASSPPSSGNTIYF. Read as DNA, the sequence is TGTGCCAGCAGCCCCCCCAGCTCTGGAAACACCATATATTTT.